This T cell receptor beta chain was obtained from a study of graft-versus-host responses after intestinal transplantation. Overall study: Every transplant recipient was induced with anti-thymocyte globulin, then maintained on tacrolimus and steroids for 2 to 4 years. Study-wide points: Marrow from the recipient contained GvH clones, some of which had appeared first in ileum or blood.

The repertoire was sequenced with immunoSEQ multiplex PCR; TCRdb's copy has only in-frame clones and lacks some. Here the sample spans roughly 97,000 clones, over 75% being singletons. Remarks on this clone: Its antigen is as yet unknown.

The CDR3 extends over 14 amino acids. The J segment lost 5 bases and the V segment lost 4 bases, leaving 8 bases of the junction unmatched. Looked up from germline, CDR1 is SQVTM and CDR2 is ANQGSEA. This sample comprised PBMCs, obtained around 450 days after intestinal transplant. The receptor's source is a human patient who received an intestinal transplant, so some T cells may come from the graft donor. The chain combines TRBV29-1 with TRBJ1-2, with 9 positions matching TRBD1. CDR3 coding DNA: TGCAGCGTTGTTGTTGCGGACAGGGGATATGGCTACACCTTC. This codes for CSVVVADRGYGYTF.